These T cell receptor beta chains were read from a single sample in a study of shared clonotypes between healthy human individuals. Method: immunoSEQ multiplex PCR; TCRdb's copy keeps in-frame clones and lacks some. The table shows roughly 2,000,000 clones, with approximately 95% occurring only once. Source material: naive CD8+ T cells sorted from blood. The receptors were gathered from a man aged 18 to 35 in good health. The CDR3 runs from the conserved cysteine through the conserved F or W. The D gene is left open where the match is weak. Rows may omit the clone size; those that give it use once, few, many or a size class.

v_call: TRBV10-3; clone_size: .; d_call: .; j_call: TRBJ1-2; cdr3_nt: TGTGCCATCACCGCCGACAGGCCCTTTGACTATGGCTACACCTTC; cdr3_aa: CAITADRPFDYGYTF
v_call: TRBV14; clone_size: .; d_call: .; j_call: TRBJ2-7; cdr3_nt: TGTGCCAGCAGCCAAGAACACAGGGCCTACGAGCAGTACTTC; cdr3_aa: CASSQEHRAYEQYF
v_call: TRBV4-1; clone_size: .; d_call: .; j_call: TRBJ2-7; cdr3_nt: TGCGCCAGCAGCCAAGTCGCTGGCTCGAGCTCCTACGAGCAGTACTTC; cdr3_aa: CASSQVAGSSSYEQYF
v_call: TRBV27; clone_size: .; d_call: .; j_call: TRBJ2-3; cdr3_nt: TGTGCCAGCAGTTTAGGTCCCGGGACTAGCACAGATACGCAGTATTTT; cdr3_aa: CASSLGPGTSTDTQYF
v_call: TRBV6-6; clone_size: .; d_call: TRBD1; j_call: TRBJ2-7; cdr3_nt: TGTGCCAGCATCCCGGGACAGGGGTTTTACGAGCAGTACTTC; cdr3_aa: CASIPGQGFYEQYF
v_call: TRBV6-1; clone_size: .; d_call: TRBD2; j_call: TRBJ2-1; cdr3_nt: TGTGCCAGCAGTGAACCTCGGATAGCGGGAGTCAATGAGCAGTTCTTC; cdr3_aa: CASSEPRIAGVNEQFF
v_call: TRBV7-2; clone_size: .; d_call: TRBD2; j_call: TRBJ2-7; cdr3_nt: TGTGCCAGCAGCTTAGAGGGGAGCGGGGGACTAGCGGGATCCTACGAGCAGTACTTC; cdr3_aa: CASSLEGSGGLAGSYEQYF
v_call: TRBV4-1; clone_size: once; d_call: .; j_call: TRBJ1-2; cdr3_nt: TGCGCCAGCAGCCAGGAGGCTAAGAACTATGGCTACACCTTC; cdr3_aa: CASSQEAKNYGYTF
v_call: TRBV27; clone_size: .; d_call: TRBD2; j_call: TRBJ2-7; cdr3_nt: TGTGCCAGCAGAAGCAGCAGGGACTACTACGAGCAGTACTTC; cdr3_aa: CASRSSRDYYEQYF
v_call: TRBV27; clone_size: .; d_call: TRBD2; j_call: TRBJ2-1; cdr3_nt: TGTGCCAGCAGTTTAGTTGGGACTAGAGGTGAGCAGTTCTTC; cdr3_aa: CASSLVGTRGEQFF
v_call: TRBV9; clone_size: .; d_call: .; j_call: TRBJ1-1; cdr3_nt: TGTGCCAGCAGCGTAGTGGACACTGAAGCTTTCTTT; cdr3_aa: CASSVVDTEAFF
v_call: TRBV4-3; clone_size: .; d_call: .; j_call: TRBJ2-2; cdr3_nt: TGCGCCAGCAGCCAAGATGAGGGGTGGAACACCGGGGAGCTGTTTTTT; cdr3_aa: CASSQDEGWNTGELFF
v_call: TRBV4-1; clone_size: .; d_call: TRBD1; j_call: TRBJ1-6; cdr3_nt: TGCGCCAGCAGTCTACGGGACAGGGACAATAATTCACCCCTCCACTTT; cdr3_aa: CASSLRDRDNNSPLHF
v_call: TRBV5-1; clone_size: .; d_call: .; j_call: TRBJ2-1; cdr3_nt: TGCGCCAGCAGCTTCTACGGGGGAGAGAATGAGCAGTTCTTC; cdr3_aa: CASSFYGGENEQFF
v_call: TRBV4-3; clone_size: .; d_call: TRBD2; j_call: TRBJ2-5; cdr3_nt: TGCGCCAGCAGCCAAGAGGCTAGCGGGAGGGCCCAGGAGACCCAGTACTTC; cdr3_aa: CASSQEASGRAQETQYF
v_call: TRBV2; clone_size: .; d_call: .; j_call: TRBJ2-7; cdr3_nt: TGTGCCAGCAGCCCGACCACAGCAAAGTTGGACTACGAGCAGTACTTC; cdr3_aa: CASSPTTAKLDYEQYF
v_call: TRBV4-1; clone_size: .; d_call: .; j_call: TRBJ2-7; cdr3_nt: TGCGCCAGCAGCCAAGGGGCAAGGGGTCTAGTCACCTACGAGCAGTACTTC; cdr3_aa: CASSQGARGLVTYEQYF
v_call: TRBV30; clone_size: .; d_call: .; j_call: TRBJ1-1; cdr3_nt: TGTGCCTGGAGTCTGGACGGGAAGAACACTGAAGCTTTCTTT; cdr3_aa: CAWSLDGKNTEAFF
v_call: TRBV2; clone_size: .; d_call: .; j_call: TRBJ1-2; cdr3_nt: TGTGCCAGCAGTGAATATCAGGGGCTCAATGGCTACACCTTC; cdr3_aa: CASSEYQGLNGYTF
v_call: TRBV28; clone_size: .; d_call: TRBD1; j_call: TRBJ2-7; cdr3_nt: TGTGCCAGCAGTTTTAGATGGACAGGGCGACACGAGCAGTACTTC; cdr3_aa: CASSFRWTGRHEQYF
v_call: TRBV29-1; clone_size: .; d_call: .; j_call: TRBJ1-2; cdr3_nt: TGCAGCGTTGAAGACCTTGACAGTCCCTACACCTTC; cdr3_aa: CSVEDLDSPYTF
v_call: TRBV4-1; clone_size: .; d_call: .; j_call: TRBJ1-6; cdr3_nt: TGCGCCAGCAGCCCCAATATGGGGGCTTCCTCCTATAATTCACCCCTCCACTTT; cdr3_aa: CASSPNMGASSYNSPLHF
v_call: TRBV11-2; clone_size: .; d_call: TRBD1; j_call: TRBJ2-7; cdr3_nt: TGTGCCAGCAGCTTAGTAGGGGGCCTGGACGAGCAGTACTTC; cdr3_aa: CASSLVGGLDEQYF
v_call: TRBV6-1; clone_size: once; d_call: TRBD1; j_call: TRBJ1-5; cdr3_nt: TGTGCCAGCAGTGCCCCGACAGGGGGCGGCAATCAGCCCCAGCATTTT; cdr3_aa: CASSAPTGGGNQPQHF
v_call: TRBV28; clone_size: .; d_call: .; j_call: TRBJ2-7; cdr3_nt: TGTGCCAGCAGTTTAGGGGTCAGGGTCGAGCAGTACTTC; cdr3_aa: CASSLGVRVEQYF
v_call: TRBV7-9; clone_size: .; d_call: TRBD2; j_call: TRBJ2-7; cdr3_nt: TGTGCCAGCAGCTTAGGCGGGGGGGAGTACGAGCAGTACTTC; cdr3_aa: CASSLGGGEYEQYF
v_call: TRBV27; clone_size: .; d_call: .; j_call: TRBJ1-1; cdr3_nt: TGTGCCAGCAGTCCGACCTGGGGACACACCGTGAACACTGAAGCTTTCTTT; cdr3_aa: CASSPTWGHTVNTEAFF
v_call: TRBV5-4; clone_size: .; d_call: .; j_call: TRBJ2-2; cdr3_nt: TGTGCCAGCAGCGGCGGGACATCCACCGGGGAGCTGTTTTTT; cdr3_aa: CASSGGTSTGELFF
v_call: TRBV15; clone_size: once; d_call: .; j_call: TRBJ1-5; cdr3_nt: TGTGCCACCAGCAGAGACAGTAGCAATCAGCCCCAGCATTTT; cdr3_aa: CATSRDSSNQPQHF